This T cell receptor (beta chain) was observed in a study of blood T cell repertoires in COVID-19 (TCRdb year 2020). About the full investigation: Samples covering the acute and convalescent phases of COVID-19 were provided by collaborators in the United States, Italy and Spain. The repertoires were released in a freely available public database intended as a resource for research on the immune response to SARS-CoV-2. Where available, HLA class I and class II types were taken from metadata supplied by the sample provider and were not determined by assay-based typing. Deeply sampled blood TCRbeta repertoires from subjects exposed to, actively infected with, or recovered from COVID-19 were included in the dataset. A de-identified subject ID, COVID-19 status, age in years and sex were almost always included in the sample metadata. The material from the prospective study consisted of cDNA or gDNA derived from T cells, B-cell-depleted T cells, or PBMCs. The samples were drawn from two sources: the first 160 participants of the ongoing ImmuneRACE study, and 1,254 subjects contributed by 6 global collaborators. What the work shows at the level of the full study, not this receptor alone: How much clinical and demographic metadata was included differed by source and by participant, and the metadata was provided uncurated.

TCRbeta CDR3 regions were amplified from genomic DNA using the immunoSEQ Assay, a bias-controlled multiplex PCR. The authors processed their data as follows. Within the assay, amplification of reference gene primers was used to estimate how many nucleated cells each sample contained. To quantify the absolute abundance of each unique TCRbeta CDR3 rearrangement, sequence reads were collapsed and filtered. For each sample, productive Simpson clonality was calculated by taking the square root of Simpson's diversity index across productive rearrangements. Held by TCRdb, this immuneACCESS table contains in-frame sequences only and omits some clones. Under half of the omission traces to an unresolved V gene where checked; the cause of the rest is unknown. Clone size and V and J calls were adopted from that table, with D and trimming inferred from the DNA. Present in this sample are about 150,000 clones, roughly 84% of which were seen just once. The top ten hold approximately 9.4% of the sample.

Regarding this clone: The antigen it binds to is not known. Per-nucleotide qualities are absent, and no much larger clonotype sits a single base away.

Collaborating institutions collected whole blood in K2EDTA tubes following their own protocols. For TCRbeta analysis, collaborators shipped samples in one of three forms: frozen whole blood, isolated PBMCs, or DNA extracted from either of those sample types. From the cysteine through the phenylalanine, the CDR3 covers 16 amino acids. Only the CDR3 part of the read is kept: 48 bases, read in frame from the first base. V sheds 3 bases and J sheds 0 bases, leaving 15 bases between their ends. From the germline V gene, CDR1 is SGHTA and CDR2 is FQGNSA. The TCR comes from a woman aged 45 to 65 with acute or convalescent COVID-19. The source material was peripheral blood. The V and J segments used are TRBV7-2 and TRBJ2-7; the D gene is perhaps TRBD2, on 6 matching bases. The CDR3 has the sequence CASSLGSAGNSYEQYF. At the DNA level, the sequence is TGTGCCAGCAGCTTGGGGTCAGCGGGCAACTCCTACGAGCAGTACTTC.